The present T cell receptor (beta chain) was sequenced within a study of OX40 agonist ivuxolimab in advanced cancers. On the study more broadly: The study reported partial responses in three patients: one hepatocellular carcinoma, two cutaneous melanoma.

Assay used: immunoSEQ multiplex PCR; TCRdb lists only in-frame clones, some missing. The table lists 60,000 to 75,000 clones, approximately 88% of them singletons. This CDR3 comprises 15 residues. CDR1 and CDR2 from the germline V gene are LNHDA and SQIVND (reference sequence). Points on this clone: Germline is not matched at one junction end, which may reflect a read error. The sample holds other DNA sequences that translate to the same CDR3.

This TCR derives from an adult with an advanced solid tumor such as melanoma, head and neck, liver or kidney cancer. Sequences were derived from CD4+ or CD8+ T cells sorted from blood, sampled in a trial of the OX40 agonist ivuxolimab. The rearrangement joins TRBV19 to TRBJ2-7; 12 nucleotides align to TRBD2. The CDR3 region has the DNA TGTGCTAGTAGTGCGTGGACTAGCGGGACCTACGAGCAGTACTTC. Translation gives CASSAWTSGTYEQYF.